A single sample is the source of the 16 T cell receptor beta chains below, sequenced in a study of T cells after yellow fever vaccination. TCRdb independently ran MiXCR on the 5' RACE reads; one entry per CDR3 protein. This table holds nearly 550,000 distinct CDR3 sequences, around 21% found once. The input for sequencing was PBMCs, taken 15 days after the yellow fever booster vaccination. All receptors come from a man aged 25 to 45 who received the YFV17D yellow fever vaccine.

This clonotype appeared a few times. J is TRBJ2-1 and V is TRBV11-2, with 7 bases identical to TRBD1. V shed 5 bases, J shed 1 base, and the junction held 14 bases outside the gene matches. The V gene's germline CDR1 is SGHAT and CDR2 FQNNGV. The CDR3 spans 18 residues. The CDR3 is CASSRGQLTAFSYNEQFF. CDR3 DNA sequence: TGTGCCAGCAGCCGGGGACAGCTTACAGCCTTTTCCTACAATGAGCAGTTCTTC.

This chain connects TRBV6-1 to TRBJ1-1; D remains unclear. Per the germline V gene, CDR1 is MNHNS and CDR2 is SASEGT. Trimming cost V 5 bases and J 0 bases, with 13 bases left between them. The CDR3 consists of 15 residues. The CDR3 loop is CASSRPFVLNTEAFF. CDR3 sequence (DNA): TGTGCCAGCAGTCGGCCCTTCGTCCTGAACACTGAAGCTTTCTTT.

The gene calls are TRBV5-1 and TRBJ2-7, with TRBD2 matching 15 bases. The CDR3 runs 17 residues. The V segment lost 4 bases and the J segment 6 bases; nucleotides outside the gene matches: 11. Per germline, CDR1 SGHRS and CDR2 YFSETQ. CDR3: CASSGTGTSGRYGEQYF. DNA for the CDR3: TGCGCCAGCAGCGGGACGGGGACTAGCGGGAGGTACGGCGAGCAGTACTTC. The full variable domain, with the rest looked up from reference TRBV5-1 and TRBJ2-7, is KAGVTQTPRYLIKTRGQQVTLSCSPISGHRSVSWYQQTPGQGLQFLFEYFSETQRNKGNFPGRFSGRQFSNSRSEMNVSTLELGDSALYLCASSGTGTSGRYGEQYFGPGTRLTVT.

V is TRBV6-2 or TRBV6-3 and J is TRBJ1-1; D is undetermined. Germline V lookup: CDR1 MNHEY, CDR2 SVGEGT. There are 14 residues in the CDR3. Trimming removed 4 bases from V and 0 bases from J, with 9 bases in between. DNA for the CDR3: TGTGCCAGCAGTTTTCATACGTTGAACACTGAAGCTTTCTTT. Translating gives CASSFHTLNTEAFF.

CDR3 sequence (DNA): TGCAGCGTTGGTGGACAGCAAGAGACCCAGTACTTC. It translates to CSVGGQQETQYF. The chain joins TRBV29-1 to TRBJ2-5; D is possibly TRBD1 (6 bases). Germline CDR1 is SQVTM and CDR2 is ANQGSEA. V lost 4 bases, J lost 2 bases, and 8 bases lay in between. This CDR3 region has 12 residues.

In this sample, this clonotype turned up a few times. The rearrangement joins TRBV21-1 to TRBJ1-1. TRBV21-1 is listed as a pseudogene. The CDR3 is 12 residues long. CDR3 sequence (DNA): TGTGCCAGCAGCAAAGGGAACACTGAAGCTTTCTTT. Amino acids: CASSKGNTEAFF.

The rearrangement links TRBV7-2 to TRBJ2-2, with unresolved D. The germline V and J ends were trimmed by 5 bases and 7 bases, with 14 bases remaining between them. The CDR3 is 14 amino acids. Germline lookup yields CDR1 SGHTA and CDR2 FQGNSA. CDR3 in DNA: TGTGCCAGCAGCAACCTGTATGGGATCGGGGAGCTGTTTTTT. Its translation: CASSNLYGIGELFF.

The chain employs TRBV5-1 and TRBJ2-3; D may match TRBD1 or TRBD2 (5 bases each). V was clipped by 7 bases and J by 5 bases, with 17 bases between them. Germline lookup yields CDR1 SGHRS and CDR2 YFSETQ. This CDR3 spans 14 amino acids. CDR3 coding DNA: TGCGCCAGCGGGCCCCATGGGGGAAAAGATACGCAGTATTTT. Translating it yields CASGPHGGKDTQYF.

V and J are TRBV7-7 and TRBJ2-7; no clear D gene. This CDR3 has 13 residues. The germline V gene encodes CDR1 SSHAT and CDR2 FNYEAQ (reference sequence). The V and J ends lost 0 bases and 2 bases respectively, with 5 bases between them. The CDR3 DNA follows: TGTGCCAGCAGCTTAGCCTACACCTACGAGCAGTACTTC. Encoded protein: CASSLAYTYEQYF.

V is TRBV5-1 and J is TRBJ2-2; 9 positions match TRBD1. V dropped 0 bases and J dropped 6; count of bases not matched to a gene: 6. Germline CDR1 and CDR2: SGHRS and YFSETQ. The CDR3 sequence is 16 residues long. CDR3 bases: TGCGCCAGCAGCTTGGCCGGGACAGGGTTCCCCGGGGAGCTGTTTTTT. It specifies CASSLAGTGFPGELFF.

This chain connects TRBV15 to TRBJ2-7; 10 bases fit TRBD2. The ends lost 2 bases at V and 3 bases at J; junction bases unmatched: 4. The CDR3 is 15 amino acids. The germline V gene encodes CDR1 LNHNV and CDR2 YYDKDF (reference sequence). The CDR3 coding sequence is TGTGCCACCAGCAGACCCGTAGCGGGAGGCTACGAGCAGTACTTC. It is translated as CATSRPVAGGYEQYF.

This clonotype was detected only a few times. This rearrangement joins TRBV20-1 to TRBJ2-3; the D gene is possibly TRBD2 (6 bases). The V end lost 0 bases, the J end lost 2 bases, and 18 bases lay between the germline ends. The CDR3 totals 17 residues. The germline V gene has CDR1 DFQATT and CDR2 SNEGSKA (reference sequence). The CDR3 sequence is CSARDDLERAFTDTQYF. CDR3 coding DNA: TGCAGTGCTAGAGACGATCTTGAGCGGGCCTTCACAGATACGCAGTATTTT.

This clonotype came up a few times. The J gene is TRBJ2-7, the V gene TRBV6-2 or TRBV6-3; D is ambiguous. This CDR3 comprises 14 residues. V was pared by 8 bases and J by 6 bases, with 20 bases between. Germline CDR1 reads MNHEY; CDR2 reads SVGEGT. CDR3 coding DNA: TGTGCCAGCGTTACTGACTCGAACCCGGCCGAGCAGTACTTC. Its protein product is CASVTDSNPAEQYF.

J is TRBJ2-2 and V is TRBV12-3 or TRBV12-4, with a possible D match to TRBD1 (8 bases). The germline V and J ends were trimmed by 5 bases and 4 bases, with 11 bases remaining between them. This CDR3 is 14 amino acids long. The CDR3, as DNA: TGTGCCAGCAGTAACAGGGGGGGCACCGGGGAGCTGTTTTTT. Amino acids: CASSNRGGTGELFF.

The V and J genes are TRBV19 and TRBJ2-4, with D hard to call. Germline V gene lookup returns CDR1 LNHDA and CDR2 SQIVND (reference sequence). Trimming shortened V by 5 bases and J by 7 bases, and 18 bases separated the two germline ends. The CDR3 is made up of 15 amino acids. Here the CDR3 DNA reads TGTGCCAGTAGTCGGATAGTCTCAACGAGGAACATTCAGTACTTC. This sequence encodes CASSRIVSTRNIQYF.

The chain is built from TRBV10-3 and TRBJ2-3, with a weak D call TRBD2 (5 bases). The germline CDR1 and CDR2 sequences are ENHRY and SYGVKD. V was cut by 9 bases and J by 4 bases, with 14 bases left in between. This CDR3 contains 13 residues. The CDR3 spells CAIADGYSDTQYF. The CDR3 DNA is TGTGCCATAGCGGACGGGTATTCAGATACGCAGTATTTT.